This passage covers 27 T cell receptor beta chains from one sample sequenced in a study of long-term antiretroviral therapy in people with HIV. The immunoSEQ assay was v3.0, run at survey level. This table comes from immunoSEQ multiplex PCR, and its TCRdb copy is limited to in-frame clones, with some not included. The data contain about 14,000 clones, 76% of them seen just once; the ten biggest clones take up 28%. Material: unsorted PBMCs, obtained 3.1 years after starting antiretroviral therapy. These receptors originate from a man aged 40-50 years with HIV.

The J gene is TRBJ2-3, the V gene TRBV15, with TRBD2 matching over 7 bases. Trimming at V came to 5 bases and at J to 3 bases, leaving 11 bases not matched to a gene. The CDR3 has 16 residues. Germline CDR1 LNHNV, CDR2 YYDKDF (reference sequence). The chain's CDR3 is CATSSPSGDGTDTQYF. CDR3 DNA: TGTGCCACCAGCTCCCCCAGCGGGGACGGGACAGATACGCAGTATTTT. The entire variable domain, with the rest obtained from reference TRBV15 and TRBJ2-3, is as follows: DAMVIQNPRYQVTQFGKPVTLSCSQTLNHNVMYWYQQKSSQAPKLLFHYYDKDFNNEADTPDNFQSRRPNTSFCFLDIRSPGLGDTAMYLCATSSPSGDGTDTQYFGPGTRLTVL.

This clone appeared a single time. The rearrangement uses TRBV5-5 and TRBJ1-5; TRBD1 might be the D (5 bases). Trimming shortened V by 2 bases and J by 2 bases, and 11 bases separated the two germline ends. The CDR3 is 15 residues long. Per the germline V gene, CDR1 is SGHKS and CDR2 is YYEKEE (reference sequence). The CDR3 sequence is CASSFLGAGNQPQHF. The CDR3 region has the DNA TGTGCCAGCAGCTTCCTCGGGGCAGGCAATCAGCCCCAGCATTTT.

The V gene is TRBV30, the J gene TRBJ2-3, with 11 bases aligning to TRBD2. After removal of 3 bases from V and 5 bases from J, the junction contained 10 bases not matched to a gene. The germline CDR1 and CDR2 sequences are GTSNPN and SVGIG (reference sequence). The CDR3 contains 16 residues. CDR3 DNA sequence: TGTGCCTGGAGGGACTTAGCGGGGGGGCTAGAAGATACGCAGTATTTT. It codes for CAWRDLAGGLEDTQYF.

The chain uses TRBV7-9 and TRBJ2-7, with 8 bases lining up with TRBD2. Germline V gene sequence: CDR1 SEHNR, CDR2 FQNEAQ (reference sequence). Trimming at V came to 7 bases and at J to 0 bases, leaving 11 bases not matched to a gene. CDR3 size: 16 residues. CDR3 coding DNA: TGTGCCAGCACCGAAGTCGGGGGGGAGACCTCCTACGAGCAGTACTTC. Its protein product is CASTEVGGETSYEQYF.

V is TRBV10-1 and J is TRBJ2-2, with D uncertain. Trimming stripped 3 bases from V and 4 bases from J, with 6 bases between. Germline V CDR1 and CDR2: WNHNN, SYGVQD (reference sequence). The CDR3 totals 13 residues. This chain's CDR3 is CASSELFTGELFF. The CDR3 DNA sequence: TGCGCCAGCAGTGAACTATTCACCGGGGAGCTGTTTTTT.

The chain combines TRBV27 with TRBJ1-1, with 7 bases aligning to TRBD1. V lost 4 bases to trimming and J lost 6 bases; unmatched junction nucleotides: 14. The CDR3 has 16 residues. The germline V gene encodes CDR1 MNHEY and CDR2 SMNVEV (reference sequence). The CDR3 DNA follows: TGTGCCAGCAGTTCACAATCGACAGGGAGAGGAGCTGAAGCTTTCTTT. Amino acid sequence: CASSSQSTGRGAEAFF.

This clone turned up a few times. V is TRBV7-9 and J is TRBJ1-3, with D unresolved. CDR1 and CDR2 (germline): SEHNR, FQNEAQ (reference sequence). This CDR3 spans 13 amino acids. Between the trimmed V and J ends, which lost 1 base and 0 bases, there was a span of 1 base. The CDR3 nucleotides read TGTGCCAGCAGCTTAGTCTCTGGAAACACCATATATTTT. Translated, it gives CASSLVSGNTIYF.

This clone has just a few counts. The rearrangement links TRBV30 to TRBJ1-5, with unresolved D. The CDR3 contains 14 residues. Per germline, CDR1 GTSNPN and CDR2 SVGIG (reference sequence). Between the trimmed V and J ends, which lost 0 bases and 3 bases, there was a span of 9 bases. DNA of the CDR3: TGTGCCTGGAGTGTTGGACGTATCAATCAGCCCCAGCATTTT. Residues: CAWSVGRINQPQHF.

This chain uses TRBV29-1 with TRBJ1-1, with a possible D match to TRBD1 (6 bases). V dropped 3 bases and J dropped 11 bases, with 19 bases sitting between them. Germline V gene lookup returns CDR1 SQVTM and CDR2 ANQGSEA. The length of the CDR3 is 13 residues. The CDR3 loop is CSVEGGVRGDAFF. CDR3 coding DNA: TGCAGCGTTGAGGGAGGGGTAAGGGGGGACGCTTTCTTT.

This clone was detected once. The V and J genes are TRBV27 and TRBJ2-6; TRBD2 is a possible D gene (7 bases). The CDR3 is 20 residues long. V lost 2 bases and J 0 bases, leaving 20 bases between the germline ends. Germline CDR1 reads MNHEY; CDR2 reads SMNVEV (reference sequence). Here the CDR3 reads CASSLTPTAGAYSGANVLTF. The CDR3 nucleotides are TGTGCCAGCAGTTTAACCCCTACGGCGGGGGCCTACTCTGGGGCCAACGTCCTGACTTTC.

The CDR3, as DNA: TGCGCCAGCAGCTTGTTGGTTTTGACAGATACGCAGTATTTT. It encodes CASSLLVLTDTQYF. The V call is TRBV5-1, the J call TRBJ2-3; no clear D gene. The germline gives CDR1 SGHRS, CDR2 YFSETQ. There are 14 residues in the CDR3. The V end was cut by 1 base, the J end by 3 bases, with 9 bases between.

Details on this clone: Relative to the germline gene, one junction end is altered; a read error may explain this. The chain recombines TRBV5-5 with TRBJ2-7, with TRBD2 as a possible D gene (5 bases). Germline lookup yields CDR1 SGHKS and CDR2 YYEKEE (reference sequence). This CDR3 is 11 amino acids long. CDR3 coding DNA: TGTGCCAGCAGCCGGGATGGGTCGAGTAACTTC. This encodes CASSRDGSSNF.

The V and J genes are TRBV28 and TRBJ2-7, with 9 bases lining up with TRBD1. Germline CDR1 and CDR2: MDHEN and SYDVKM. This CDR3 contains 15 residues. V dropped 6 bases and J dropped 4; count of bases not matched to a gene: 10. The CDR3 region has the DNA TGTGCCAGCAGACCCTCGACAGGGGGTGGGTACGAGCAGTACTTC. Its protein is CASRPSTGGGYEQYF.

The chain couples TRBV5-4 to TRBJ1-4; TRBD1 is a possible D gene (5 bases). Germline lookup yields CDR1 SGHNT and CDR2 YYREEE (reference sequence). The CDR3 consists of 17 residues. Trimming left V 1 base short and J 5 bases short, with 18 bases between. The CDR3 DNA is TGTGCCAGCAGCTTGCACCCAGCAGGTGGGGGAAATGAAAAACTGTTTTTT. Residues: CASSLHPAGGGNEKLFF.

V and J are TRBV19 and TRBJ1-5; D gene unclear. CDR1 and CDR2 from the germline V gene are LNHDA and SQIVND (reference sequence). The CDR3 totals 15 residues. Trimming removed 7 bases at V and 4 bases at J, with 17 bases between. CDR3 nucleotides: TGTGCCAGTATGGGGTTTGGGGTAGGTAATCAGCCCCAGCATTTT. It yields the protein CASMGFGVGNQPQHF.

The chain employs TRBV4-1 and TRBJ2-7, with D possibly TRBD1 on 6 matching bases. V lost 0 bases, J lost 10 bases, and 16 bases lay in between. This CDR3 spans 14 amino acids. From germline, CDR1 is MGHRA and CDR2 YSYEKL. The CDR3 DNA reads TGCGCCAGCAGCCAAGATCCGGACAGTCGAAAACAGTACTTC. Residues: CASSQDPDSRKQYF.

The chain recombines TRBV6-1 with TRBJ1-2; TRBD1 aligns across 9 bases. Per the germline V gene, CDR1 is MNHNS and CDR2 is SASEGT. CDR3 length: 15 amino acids. Trimming removed 0 bases from V and 7 bases from J; junction bases left unmatched: 6. The CDR3 DNA reads TGTGCCAGCAGTGAAGCGGGAACAGGGGGCCGTGGCTACACCTTC. It yields the protein CASSEAGTGGRGYTF.

V and J are TRBV25-1 and TRBJ2-7, with a possible D match to TRBD1 (7 bases). The CDR3 contains 15 residues. Germline V CDR1 and CDR2: MGHDK, SYGVNS. Trimming stripped 8 bases from V and 2 bases from J, with 19 bases between. The DNA for the CDR3 is TGTGCCAGCTTTGGGACCCAGGGGGGACCCTACGAGCAGTACTTC. Translating it yields CASFGTQGGPYEQYF.

The chain is built from TRBV6-4 and TRBJ1-2, with 8 nucleotides matching TRBD1. The CDR3 length is 14 residues. Trimming removed 6 bases from V and 4 bases from J; junction bases left unmatched: 7. The germline V gene has CDR1 MRHNA and CDR2 SNTAGT. The chain's CDR3 is CASRARGRTYGYTF. In DNA form, the CDR3 reads TGTGCCAGCAGGGCCAGGGGGCGCACCTATGGCTACACCTTC.

This rearrangement joins TRBV4-1 to TRBJ2-4; 9 bases match TRBD1. V was pared by 7 bases and J by 0 bases, with 7 bases of the junction left unmatched. The CDR3 totals 16 residues. CDR1 is MGHRA, CDR2 YSYEKL, per germline. The CDR3 coding sequence is TGCGCCAGCATGGGGACAGGGATACTAGCCAAAAACATTCAGTACTTC. It is translated as CASMGTGILAKNIQYF.

The V gene is TRBV19, the J gene TRBJ1-6, with 11 nucleotides matching TRBD1. The ends lost 7 bases at V and 10 bases at J; junction bases unmatched: 9. CDR3 size: 15 residues. Germline V gene lookup returns CDR1 LNHDA and CDR2 SQIVND (reference sequence). The CDR3 region has the DNA TGTGCCAGTACTCGGGACAGGGGGTACAAGTCACCCCTCCACTTT. This gives the protein CASTRDRGYKSPLHF.

This chain connects TRBV5-1 to TRBJ1-4; D is uncertain. The CDR3 is 12 residues long. Germline-derived CDR1 and CDR2 are SGHRS and YFSETQ. V was trimmed by 5 bases and J by 3 bases, leaving 5 bases between them. The chain's CDR3 is CASSDPNEKLFF. CDR3 DNA sequence: TGCGCCAGCAGTGACCCTAATGAAAAACTGTTTTTT.

As DNA, the CDR3 is TGTGCCAGCAGTGGGTGGGCAGGGGGCCCCCTGAACACTGAAGCTTTCTTT. Protein: CASSGWAGGPLNTEAFF. The genes are TRBV6-1 and TRBJ1-1; 8 bases align to TRBD1. J gave up 0 bases and V 4 bases, and 10 bases lay outside the gene matches. This CDR3 has 17 residues. Per germline, CDR1 MNHNS and CDR2 SASEGT.

The chain employs TRBV5-4 and TRBJ2-5, with 7 bases fitting TRBD2. The germline V gene has CDR1 SGHNT and CDR2 YYREEE (reference sequence). CDR3 length: 11 amino acids. Germline trimming cut 7 bases from V and 5 bases from J; bases unmatched to any gene: 2. The CDR3 bases are TGTGCCAGCGGTAGCGGGGAGACCCAGTACTTC. It translates to CASGSGETQYF.

V and J are TRBV4-1 and TRBJ1-2; the D is unclear. The CDR3 consists of 12 residues. V gave up 0 bases and J gave up 8 bases, with 7 bases separating them. From germline, CDR1 is MGHRA and CDR2 YSYEKL. The CDR3 region has the DNA TGCGCCAGCAGCCAAGATCTCTACGGCTACACCTTC. Amino acid sequence: CASSQDLYGYTF.

This chain joins TRBV19 and TRBJ1-2; 8 nucleotides line up with TRBD1. V trimming: 5 bases; J trimming: 0 bases; junction bases outside the gene matches: 11. Germline V gene sequence: CDR1 LNHDA, CDR2 SQIVND (reference sequence). This CDR3 spans 17 amino acids. As DNA, the CDR3 is TGTGCCAGTAGTCTCCCGACAGGGGAGCCGACTAACTATGGCTACACCTTC. Translating it yields CASSLPTGEPTNYGYTF.

This clone was recorded a few times. The rearrangement uses TRBV2 and TRBJ1-2; TRBD1 agrees at 10 bases. CDR3 length: 15 residues. CDR1 SNHLY and CDR2 FYNNEI come from the germline V gene. Trimming at V came to 3 bases and at J to 4 bases, leaving 5 bases not matched to a gene. The CDR3: CASSDRDRGTYGYTF. The CDR3 DNA is TGTGCCAGCAGTGATAGGGACAGGGGAACCTATGGCTACACCTTC. Drawing the rest from reference TRBV2 and TRBJ1-2, the complete variable domain is EPEVTQTPSHQVTQMGQEVILRCVPISNHLYFYWYRQILGQKVEFLVSFYNNEISEKSEIFDDQFSVERPDGSNFTLKIRSTKLEDSAMYFCASSDRDRGTYGYTFGSGTRLTVV.